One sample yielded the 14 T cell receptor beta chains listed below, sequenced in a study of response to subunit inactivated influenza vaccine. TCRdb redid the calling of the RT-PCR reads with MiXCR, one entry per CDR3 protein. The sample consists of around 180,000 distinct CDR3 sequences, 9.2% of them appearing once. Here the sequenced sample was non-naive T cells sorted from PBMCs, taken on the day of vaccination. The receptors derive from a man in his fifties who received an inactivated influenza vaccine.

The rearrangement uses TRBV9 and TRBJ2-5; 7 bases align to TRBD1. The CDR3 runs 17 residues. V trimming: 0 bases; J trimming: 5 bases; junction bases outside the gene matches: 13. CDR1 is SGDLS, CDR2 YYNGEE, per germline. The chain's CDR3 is CASSVEPSATGYETQYF. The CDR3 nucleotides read TGTGCCAGCAGCGTAGAGCCCTCAGCGACAGGGTATGAGACCCAGTACTTC. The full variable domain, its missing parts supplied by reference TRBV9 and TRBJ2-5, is DSGVTQTPKHLITATGQRVTLRCSPRSGDLSVYWYQQSLDQGLQFLIQYYNGEERAKGNILERFSAQQFPDLHSELNLSSLELGDSALYFCASSVEPSATGYETQYFGPGTRLLVL.

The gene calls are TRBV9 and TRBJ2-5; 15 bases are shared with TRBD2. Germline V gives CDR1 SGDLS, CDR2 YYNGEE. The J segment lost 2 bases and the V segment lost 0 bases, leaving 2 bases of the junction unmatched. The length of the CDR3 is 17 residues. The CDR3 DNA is TGTGCCAGCAGCGTAGCGGGACTAGCGGGGGGTCAAGAGACCCAGTACTTC. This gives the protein CASSVAGLAGGQETQYF.

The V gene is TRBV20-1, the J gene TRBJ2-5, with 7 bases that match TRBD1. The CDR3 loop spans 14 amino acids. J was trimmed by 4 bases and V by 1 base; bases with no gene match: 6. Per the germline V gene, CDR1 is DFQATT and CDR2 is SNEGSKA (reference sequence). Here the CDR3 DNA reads TGCAGTGCTAGAGCCCAAACAGGGGTAGAGACCCAGTACTTC. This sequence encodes CSARAQTGVETQYF.

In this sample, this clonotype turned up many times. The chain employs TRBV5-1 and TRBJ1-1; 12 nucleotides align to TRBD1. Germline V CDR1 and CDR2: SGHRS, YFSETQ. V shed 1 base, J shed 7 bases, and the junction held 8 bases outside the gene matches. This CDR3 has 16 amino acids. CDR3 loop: CASSLMGTGGIGEAFF. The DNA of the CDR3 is TGCGCCAGCAGCTTGATGGGGACAGGGGGCATCGGTGAAGCTTTCTTT.

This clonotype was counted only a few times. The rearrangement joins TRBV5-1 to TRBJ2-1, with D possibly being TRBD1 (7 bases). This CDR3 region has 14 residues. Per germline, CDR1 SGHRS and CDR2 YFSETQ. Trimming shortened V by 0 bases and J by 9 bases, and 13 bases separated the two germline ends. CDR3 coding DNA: TGCGCCAGCAGCTTGGTGGGGCAGGGGGGTGAGCAGTTCTTC. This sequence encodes CASSLVGQGGEQFF.

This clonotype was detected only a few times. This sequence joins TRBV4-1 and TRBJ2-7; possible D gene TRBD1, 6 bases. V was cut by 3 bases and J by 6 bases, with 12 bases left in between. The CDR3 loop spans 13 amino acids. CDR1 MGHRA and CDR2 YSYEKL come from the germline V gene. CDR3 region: CASSHEQGSEQYF. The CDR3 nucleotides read TGCGCCAGCAGCCACGAACAGGGTTCCGAGCAGTACTTC.

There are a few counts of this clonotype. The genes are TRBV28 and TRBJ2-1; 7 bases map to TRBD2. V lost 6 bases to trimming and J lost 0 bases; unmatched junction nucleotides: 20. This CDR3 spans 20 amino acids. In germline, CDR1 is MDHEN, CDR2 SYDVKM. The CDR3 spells CASSPESLAKIISSYNEQFF. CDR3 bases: TGTGCCAGCAGCCCCGAGTCACTAGCGAAGATCATCAGCTCCTACAATGAGCAGTTCTTC. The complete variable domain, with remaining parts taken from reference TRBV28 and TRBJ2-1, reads DVKVTQSSRYLVKRTGEKVFLECVQDMDHENMFWYRQDPGLGLRLIYFSYDVKMKEKGDIPEGYSVSREKKERFSLILESASTNQTSMYLCASSPESLAKIISSYNEQFFGPGTRLTVL.

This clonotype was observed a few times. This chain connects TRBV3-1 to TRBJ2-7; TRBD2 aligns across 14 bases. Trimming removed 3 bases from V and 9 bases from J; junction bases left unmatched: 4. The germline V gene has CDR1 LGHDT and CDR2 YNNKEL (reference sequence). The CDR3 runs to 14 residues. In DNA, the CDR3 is TGTGCCAGCAGCCAGACTAGCGGGGGGGACGGGCAGTACTTC. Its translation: CASSQTSGGDGQYF.

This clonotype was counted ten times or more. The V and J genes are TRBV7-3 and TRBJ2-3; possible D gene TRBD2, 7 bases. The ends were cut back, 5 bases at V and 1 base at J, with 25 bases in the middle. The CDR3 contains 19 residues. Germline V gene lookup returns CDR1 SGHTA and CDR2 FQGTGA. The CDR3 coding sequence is TGTGCCAGCAGCCCCCTAGGGGGAAGCGGGAAAGGCGGCACAGATACGCAGTATTTT. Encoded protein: CASSPLGGSGKGGTDTQYF.

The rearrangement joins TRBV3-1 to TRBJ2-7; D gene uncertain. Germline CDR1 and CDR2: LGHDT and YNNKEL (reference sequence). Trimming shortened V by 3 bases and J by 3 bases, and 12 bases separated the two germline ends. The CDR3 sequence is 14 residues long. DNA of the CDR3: TGTGCCAGCAGCCACCAACCTGGCAGCTACGAGCAGTACTTC. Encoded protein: CASSHQPGSYEQYF.

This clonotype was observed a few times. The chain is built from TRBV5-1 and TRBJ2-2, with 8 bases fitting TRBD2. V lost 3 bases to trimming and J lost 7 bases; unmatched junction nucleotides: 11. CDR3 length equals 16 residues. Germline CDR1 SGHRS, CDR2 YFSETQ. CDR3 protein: CASSWSPGSGSGELFF. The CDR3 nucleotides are TGCGCCAGCAGCTGGAGTCCCGGGAGCGGGAGCGGGGAGCTGTTTTTT.

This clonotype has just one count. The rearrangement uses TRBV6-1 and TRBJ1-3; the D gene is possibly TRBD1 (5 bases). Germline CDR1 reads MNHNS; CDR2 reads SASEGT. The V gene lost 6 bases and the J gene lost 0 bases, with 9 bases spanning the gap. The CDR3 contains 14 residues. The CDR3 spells CASRQDHSGNTIYF. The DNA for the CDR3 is TGTGCCAGCAGACAGGACCACTCTGGAAACACCATATATTTT.

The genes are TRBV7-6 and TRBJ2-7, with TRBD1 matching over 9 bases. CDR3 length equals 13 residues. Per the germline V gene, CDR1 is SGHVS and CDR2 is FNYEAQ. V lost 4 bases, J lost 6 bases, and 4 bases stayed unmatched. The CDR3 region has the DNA TGTGCCAGCAGCTCGACGGACAGGGGCGAGCAGTACTTC. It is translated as CASSSTDRGEQYF.

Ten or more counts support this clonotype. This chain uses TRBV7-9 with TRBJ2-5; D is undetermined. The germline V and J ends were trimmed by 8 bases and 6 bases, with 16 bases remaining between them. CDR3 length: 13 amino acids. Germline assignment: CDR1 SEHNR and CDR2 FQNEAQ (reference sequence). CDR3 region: CASSIDDGQTQYF. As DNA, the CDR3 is TGTGCCAGCTCCATCGATGACGGGCAGACCCAGTACTTC.